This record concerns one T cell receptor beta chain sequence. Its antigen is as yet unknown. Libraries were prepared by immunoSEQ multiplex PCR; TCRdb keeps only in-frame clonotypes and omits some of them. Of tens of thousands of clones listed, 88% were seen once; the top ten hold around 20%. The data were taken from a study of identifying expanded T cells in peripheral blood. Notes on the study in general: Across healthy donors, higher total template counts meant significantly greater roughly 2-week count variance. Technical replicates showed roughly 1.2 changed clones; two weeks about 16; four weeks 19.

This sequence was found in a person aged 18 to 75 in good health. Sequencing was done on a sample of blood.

CDR3 nucleotides: TGTGCCAGTACCATCGGGACGCCGCGGGACACCATATATTTT. Its translation: CASTIGTPRDTIYF. V is TRBV11-2 and J is TRBJ1-3; possibly TRBD1 for D (5 bases). The CDR3 has 14 residues. V was pared by 9 bases and J by 8 bases, with 20 bases between. CDR1 SGHAT and CDR2 FQNNGV come from the germline V gene.